This T cell receptor (beta chain) appears in the sequencing data of a study of blood T cell repertoires in COVID-19. Study background: Samples came from the United States, Italy and Spain, spanning acute and convalescent COVID-19. Sample material is recorded as cDNA or gDNA derived from T cells, B-cell-depleted T cells, or PBMCs.

The CDR3 is 14 amino acids. CDR1 SGDLS and CDR2 YYNGEE come from the germline V gene. Trimming shortened V by 0 bases and J by 6 bases, and 12 bases separated the two germline ends. The study counted Cohort 3 donors as recovered given two negative PCRs, clearance, or symptom resolution. As originally analysed: Amplification of reference gene primers provided the estimated nucleated cell counts. Produced via immunoSEQ multiplex PCR; TCRdb's table is partial and in-frame only. V and J calls and clone size are as listed in that table; D and trimming were resolved from the DNA. The sample gives 160,000 or so clones, approximately 88% of which show up once; 6.6% is in the top ten.

The TCR was taken from a woman between 50 and 59 years old who had recovered from COVID-19. Sequencing used PBMCs or T cells enriched from blood (not recorded which). This sequence joins TRBV9 and TRBJ2-5; the D is unclear. The CDR3 here is CASSVATQSQTQYF. The CDR3 region has the DNA TGTGCCAGCAGCGTAGCTACACAGTCGCAGACCCAGTACTTC.